This T cell receptor beta chain comes out of a study of T cell responses to AZD1222 COVID-19 vaccine. Only in-frame clones appear in the TCRdb table, and some are missing; sequencing was by immunoSEQ multiplex PCR. This table has 150,000 or so clones, roughly nine tenths appearing once. Looked up from germline, CDR1 is SGHRS and CDR2 is YFSETQ. The trim removed 3 bases at V and 2 bases at J, leaving 3 bases unmatched. The CDR3 consists of 14 residues. A remark on this clone: Its antigen remains unknown.

Pooled in the analysis were second doses at about 4 or about 12 weeks. Study-wide results and caveats: Dominant at 160-218 and 743-854, vaccine-associated CD4 TCRs also spanned spike.

The sequencing here drew on peripheral blood, taken 28 days after the second AZD1222 dose. The chain couples TRBV5-1 to TRBJ1-2; 8 positions match TRBD1. This sequence was found in an adult who received the AZD1222 COVID-19 vaccine. DNA for the CDR3: TGCGCCAGCAGCTCGGACAGGGAAAACTATGGCTACACCTTC. Translating gives CASSSDRENYGYTF.